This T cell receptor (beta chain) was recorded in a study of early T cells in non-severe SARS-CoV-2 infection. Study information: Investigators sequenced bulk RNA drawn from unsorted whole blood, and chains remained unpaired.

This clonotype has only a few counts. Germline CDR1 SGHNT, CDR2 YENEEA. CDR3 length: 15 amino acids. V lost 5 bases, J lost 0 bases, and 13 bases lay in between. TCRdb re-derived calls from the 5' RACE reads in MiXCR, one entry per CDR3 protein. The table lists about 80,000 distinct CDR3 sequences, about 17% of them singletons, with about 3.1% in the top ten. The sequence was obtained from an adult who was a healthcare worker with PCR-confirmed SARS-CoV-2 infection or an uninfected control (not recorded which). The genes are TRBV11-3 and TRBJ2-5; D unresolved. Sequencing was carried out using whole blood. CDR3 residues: CASSLDPKYQETQYF. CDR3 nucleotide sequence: TGTGCCAGCAGCCTCGATCCAAAGTACCAAGAGACCCAGTACTTC.